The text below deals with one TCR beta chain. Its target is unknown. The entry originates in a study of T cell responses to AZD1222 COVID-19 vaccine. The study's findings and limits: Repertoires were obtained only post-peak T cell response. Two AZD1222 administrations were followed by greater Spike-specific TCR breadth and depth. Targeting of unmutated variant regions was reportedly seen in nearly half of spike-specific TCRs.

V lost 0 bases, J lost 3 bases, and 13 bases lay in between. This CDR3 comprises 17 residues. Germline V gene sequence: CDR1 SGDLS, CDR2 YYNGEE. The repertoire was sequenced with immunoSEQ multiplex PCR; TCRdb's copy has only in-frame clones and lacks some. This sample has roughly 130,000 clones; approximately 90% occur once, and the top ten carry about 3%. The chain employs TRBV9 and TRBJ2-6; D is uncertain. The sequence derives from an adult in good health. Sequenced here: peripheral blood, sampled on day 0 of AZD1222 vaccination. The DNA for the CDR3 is TGTGCCAGCAGCGTAGAGTTGGCCGCGAGTGGGGCCAACGTCCTGACTTTC. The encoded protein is CASSVELAASGANVLTF. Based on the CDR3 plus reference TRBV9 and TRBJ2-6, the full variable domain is DSGVTQTPKHLITATGQRVTLRCSPRSGDLSVYWYQQSLDQGLQFLIQYYNGEERAKGNILERFSAQQFPDLHSELNLSSLELGDSALYFCASSVELAASGANVLTFGAGSRLTVL.